What follows describes a single TCR beta chain. Its target is not known. This CDR3 is 16 amino acids long. Germline CDR1 is MNHNS and CDR2 is SASEGT. With 2 bases removed from V and 11 bases from J, the gap between germline ends came to 22 bases. Deep was the level used in running the assay. Repertoires were generated with immunoSEQ multiplex PCR, while TCRdb's copy carries only in-frame clones and drops some. In the table there are some 2,500,000 clones, 80% to 95% of which are singletons. The sample belongs to a study of shared clonotypes between healthy human individuals. Broader study findings: Across subsets, estimated richness was generally greater for naive than for memory populations. The researchers took only blood, and tissue repertoires probably look different.

The origin of this receptor is a man aged 18 to 29 in good health. Some clones in this sample may be carry-over from other donors' samples. The sample taken for sequencing was naive CD4+ T cells from PBMCs. The subset here: CD45RA+ positively selected. The chain links TRBV6-1 to TRBJ1-3, with no clear D. The CDR3 sequence is CASSEPGRWVESAIYF. For the CDR3, the DNA is TGTGCCAGCAGTGAACCGGGCCGATGGGTTGAGAGTGCCATATATTTT.